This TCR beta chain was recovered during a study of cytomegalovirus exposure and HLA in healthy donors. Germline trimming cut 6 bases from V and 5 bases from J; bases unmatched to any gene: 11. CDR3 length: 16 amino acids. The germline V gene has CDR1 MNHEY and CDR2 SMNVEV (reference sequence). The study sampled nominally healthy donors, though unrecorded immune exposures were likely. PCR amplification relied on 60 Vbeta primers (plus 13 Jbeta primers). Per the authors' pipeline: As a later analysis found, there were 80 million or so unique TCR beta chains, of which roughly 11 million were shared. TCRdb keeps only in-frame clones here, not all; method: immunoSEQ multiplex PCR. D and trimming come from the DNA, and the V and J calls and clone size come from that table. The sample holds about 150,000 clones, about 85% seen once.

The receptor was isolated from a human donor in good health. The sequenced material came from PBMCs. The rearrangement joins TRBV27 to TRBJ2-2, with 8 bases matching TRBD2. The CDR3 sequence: CASSDGTRRETGELFF. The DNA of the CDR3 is TGTGCCAGCAGCGATGGGACTAGACGAGAAACCGGGGAGCTGTTTTTT.